Listed below are T cell receptor beta chains from one sample, sequenced in a study of T cell changes during pregnancy in multiple sclerosis. Data came from immunoSEQ multiplex PCR; TCRdb stores just in-frame clones and leaves some out. The data contain 35,000 to 55,000 clones, about 90% of them singletons. Sample: peripheral blood, taken in the second trimester of pregnancy. The receptors come from a female donor in good health, enrolled as a control in a pregnancy study. CDR3s include the opening cysteine and the closing phenylalanine or tryptophan. D genes are given only for firm matches. Clone size is given for some rows only: seen once, a few or many times, or a class if the clone is expanded.

j_gene: TRBJ1-4; abundance: .; d_gene: TRBD1; v_gene: TRBV19; CDR3nt: TGTGCCAGTAGCGGACAGGGGGTCTGGGGGACTAATGAAAAACTGTTTTTT; CDR3aa: CASSGQGVWGTNEKLFF
j_gene: TRBJ1-1; abundance: .; d_gene: .; v_gene: TRBV5-4; CDR3nt: TGTGCCAGCAGCACGAATTTCGGCACTGAAGCTTTCTTT; CDR3aa: CASSTNFGTEAFF
j_gene: TRBJ2-7; abundance: .; d_gene: TRBD1; v_gene: TRBV7-9; CDR3nt: TGTGCCAGCAGCCCCGACAGGGGGTCCCGCTACGAGCAGTACTTC; CDR3aa: CASSPDRGSRYEQYF
j_gene: TRBJ2-1; abundance: .; d_gene: TRBD2; v_gene: TRBV6-6; CDR3nt: TGTGCCAGCGGGACTAGCGGGCCCTACAATGAGCAGTTCTTC; CDR3aa: CASGTSGPYNEQFF
j_gene: TRBJ1-3; abundance: .; d_gene: .; v_gene: TRBV30; CDR3nt: TGTGCCTGGAGCCGGGACTCCGGCTCTGGAAACACCATATATTTT; CDR3aa: CAWSRDSGSGNTIYF
j_gene: TRBJ1-1; abundance: .; d_gene: TRBD1; v_gene: TRBV5-6; CDR3nt: TGTGCCAGCAGCTTACCGGGACAGGAGAACACTGAAGCTTTCTTT; CDR3aa: CASSLPGQENTEAFF
j_gene: TRBJ2-5; abundance: .; d_gene: TRBD1; v_gene: TRBV5-4; CDR3nt: TGTGCCAGCAGCGGGGGGGACAGGGTTTCGGAGACCCAGTACTTC; CDR3aa: CASSGGDRVSETQYF
j_gene: TRBJ1-2; abundance: .; d_gene: .; v_gene: TRBV4-1; CDR3nt: TGCGCCAGCAGCCAAGAACAGGGCGTTAACTATGGCTACACCTTC; CDR3aa: CASSQEQGVNYGYTF
j_gene: TRBJ2-3; abundance: .; d_gene: TRBD2; v_gene: TRBV5-6; CDR3nt: TGTGCCAGCAGCCCGGGACTAGCGGGAAGTACGCAGTATTTT; CDR3aa: CASSPGLAGSTQYF
j_gene: TRBJ2-2; abundance: .; d_gene: TRBD1; v_gene: TRBV4-3; CDR3nt: TGCGCCAGCAGCCAGGGGACAGGGGCGAACACCGGGGAGCTGTTTTTT; CDR3aa: CASSQGTGANTGELFF
j_gene: TRBJ1-2; abundance: .; d_gene: .; v_gene: TRBV19; CDR3nt: TGTGCCAGTAGTATAGGTTCTTGGAGGGAAAGCTATGGCTACACCTTC; CDR3aa: CASSIGSWRESYGYTF
j_gene: TRBJ1-2; abundance: .; d_gene: .; v_gene: TRBV30; CDR3nt: TGTGCCTGGAGTGTAACGGGGGGCTATGGCTACACCTTC; CDR3aa: CAWSVTGGYGYTF
j_gene: TRBJ1-1; abundance: few; d_gene: .; v_gene: TRBV11-2; CDR3nt: TGTGCCAGCAGCTTCGGGGGGGACACTGAAGCTTTCTTT; CDR3aa: CASSFGGDTEAFF
j_gene: TRBJ1-1; abundance: .; d_gene: .; v_gene: TRBV5-6; CDR3nt: TGTGCCAGCAGGCTGGGACTTCTAGCGACCACTGAAGCTTTCTTT; CDR3aa: CASRLGLLATTEAFF
j_gene: TRBJ1-1; abundance: .; d_gene: .; v_gene: TRBV5-6; CDR3nt: TGTGCCAGCAGCTTGGTAGGGGCAGGTGAAGCTTTCTTT; CDR3aa: CASSLVGAGEAFF
j_gene: TRBJ1-4; abundance: .; d_gene: .; v_gene: TRBV6-5; CDR3nt: TGTGCCAGCAGTTACTCGTTCATGGGGGAGGAAGAAAAACTGTTTTTT; CDR3aa: CASSYSFMGEEEKLFF
j_gene: TRBJ2-1; abundance: .; d_gene: .; v_gene: TRBV19; CDR3nt: TGTGCCAGTACCGCTCGGAGGACTCCCTTTTCCAATGAGCAGTTCTTC; CDR3aa: CASTARRTPFSNEQFF
j_gene: TRBJ2-5; abundance: .; d_gene: TRBD1; v_gene: TRBV5-6; CDR3nt: TGTGCCAGCCTCCTCTTTTTTCAGGGGGCCAAGACCCAGTACTTC; CDR3aa: CASLLFFQGAKTQYF
j_gene: TRBJ1-2; abundance: .; d_gene: TRBD1; v_gene: TRBV25-1; CDR3nt: TGTGCCAGCAGTGGACCGGGACAGCCAACTAACTATGGCTACACCTTC; CDR3aa: CASSGPGQPTNYGYTF
j_gene: TRBJ2-7; abundance: .; d_gene: .; v_gene: TRBV30; CDR3nt: TGTGCCTGGAAAGGGGGGGCCTACGAGCAGTACTTC; CDR3aa: CAWKGGAYEQYF
j_gene: TRBJ2-3; abundance: .; d_gene: TRBD2; v_gene: TRBV7-2; CDR3nt: TGTGCCAGCAGCCCTCGCGGGGGGGATTACGATACGCAGTATTTT; CDR3aa: CASSPRGGDYDTQYF
j_gene: TRBJ2-2; abundance: .; d_gene: TRBD1; v_gene: TRBV13; CDR3nt: TGTGCCAGCAGACCCAACACAGGGGGCGAGTTGGCCGGGGAGCTGTTTTTT; CDR3aa: CASRPNTGGELAGELFF
j_gene: TRBJ1-1; abundance: .; d_gene: TRBD1; v_gene: TRBV19; CDR3nt: TGTGCCTCCAACATTTATCCGGGACAGGGCCATAACAGGGCTTTCTTT; CDR3aa: CASNIYPGQGHNRAFF
j_gene: TRBJ2-1; abundance: .; d_gene: TRBD2; v_gene: TRBV9; CDR3nt: TGTGCCAGCAGCCCCCGGACTAGCGGGGGCCGGTTAGAGCAGTTCTTC; CDR3aa: CASSPRTSGGRLEQFF
j_gene: TRBJ2-3; abundance: .; d_gene: .; v_gene: TRBV5-1; CDR3nt: TGCGCCAGCAGGCGGGACAGTGCCGCAGATACGCAGTATTTT; CDR3aa: CASRRDSAADTQYF
j_gene: TRBJ1-6; abundance: few; d_gene: .; v_gene: TRBV19; CDR3nt: TGTGCCAGCAGTAACGGACAAGTCAATTCACCCCTCCACTTT; CDR3aa: CASSNGQVNSPLHF
j_gene: TRBJ1-1; abundance: .; d_gene: .; v_gene: TRBV19; CDR3nt: TGTGCCAGTACCTTCAGGGGTCTAGGGAGCACTGAAGCTTTCTTT; CDR3aa: CASTFRGLGSTEAFF
j_gene: TRBJ2-7; abundance: .; d_gene: TRBD2; v_gene: TRBV4-2; CDR3nt: TGTGCCAGCAGCCAAGAAGGAAGCGGGAGGAGGAACGAGCAGTACTTC; CDR3aa: CASSQEGSGRRNEQYF
j_gene: TRBJ1-2; abundance: few; d_gene: .; v_gene: TRBV5-6; CDR3nt: TGTGCCAGCAGCCGAGAGGGGGTAGGGGGCTACACCTTC; CDR3aa: CASSREGVGGYTF
j_gene: TRBJ2-3; abundance: medium-sized; d_gene: .; v_gene: TRBV19; CDR3nt: TGTGCCAGTAGTTATGGTTACGGAGGCGCAGATACGCAGTATTTT; CDR3aa: CASSYGYGGADTQYF
j_gene: TRBJ2-1; abundance: .; d_gene: .; v_gene: TRBV4-1; CDR3nt: TGCGCCAGCAGCCAAGTCCTAAGCTCCTACAATGAGCAGTTCTTC; CDR3aa: CASSQVLSSYNEQFF
j_gene: TRBJ2-5; abundance: once; d_gene: TRBD2; v_gene: TRBV7-6; CDR3nt: TGTGCCAGCAGCTTGGGACTAGCGGGAGGGCAGACCCAGTACTTC; CDR3aa: CASSLGLAGGQTQYF
j_gene: TRBJ1-1; abundance: .; d_gene: TRBD1; v_gene: TRBV4-3; CDR3nt: TGCGCCAGCAGCCAAGGGACAGGGGGCGGCACTGAAGCTTTCTTT; CDR3aa: CASSQGTGGGTEAFF
j_gene: TRBJ1-4; abundance: .; d_gene: .; v_gene: TRBV7-9; CDR3nt: TGTGCCAGCAGCGCTAGACAGCCAACTAATGAAAAACTGTTTTTT; CDR3aa: CASSARQPTNEKLFF
j_gene: TRBJ2-5; abundance: .; d_gene: .; v_gene: TRBV15; CDR3nt: TGTGCCACCAGCAGAGGGTTTAGCGGAGGAGGGACCCAGTACTTC; CDR3aa: CATSRGFSGGGTQYF
j_gene: TRBJ2-2; abundance: once; d_gene: TRBD2; v_gene: TRBV7-6; CDR3nt: TGTGCCAGCAGCCCCGGGACTAGCGGGAAAGTCGGGGAGCTGTTTTTT; CDR3aa: CASSPGTSGKVGELFF
j_gene: TRBJ1-3; abundance: .; d_gene: .; v_gene: TRBV5-4; CDR3nt: TGTGCCAGCAGCGGTACAGGTTCCAACTCTGGAAACACCATATATTTT; CDR3aa: CASSGTGSNSGNTIYF
j_gene: TRBJ2-4; abundance: .; d_gene: .; v_gene: TRBV7-9; CDR3nt: TGTGCCAGCAGCTCCGGGGATAGCAGTCGTTCCAAAAACATTCAGTACTTC; CDR3aa: CASSSGDSSRSKNIQYF
j_gene: TRBJ1-1; abundance: .; d_gene: .; v_gene: TRBV10-3; CDR3nt: TGTGCCACGCTACAGGGATTGGGGAACACTGAAGCTTTCTTT; CDR3aa: CATLQGLGNTEAFF
j_gene: TRBJ2-7; abundance: .; d_gene: .; v_gene: TRBV6-5; CDR3nt: TGTGCCAGCAGTTACCTAGGGGTAGGGTACGAGCAGTACTTC; CDR3aa: CASSYLGVGYEQYF
j_gene: TRBJ1-6; abundance: .; d_gene: .; v_gene: TRBV2; CDR3nt: TGTGCCAGCAGTGAGGTTACCGCGACTCTTTCACCCCTCCACTTT; CDR3aa: CASSEVTATLSPLHF
j_gene: TRBJ2-2; abundance: .; d_gene: TRBD1; v_gene: TRBV9; CDR3nt: TGTGCCAGCCAGGACAGGCCGAACACCGGGGAGCTGTTTTTT; CDR3aa: CASQDRPNTGELFF
j_gene: TRBJ1-2; abundance: .; d_gene: .; v_gene: TRBV27; CDR3nt: TGTGCCAGCAGAGGGGTGCTTGGCTACACCTTC; CDR3aa: CASRGVLGYTF
j_gene: TRBJ2-1; abundance: .; d_gene: .; v_gene: TRBV7-8; CDR3nt: TGTGCCAGCAGCTTGGGAGGGGGATCCTACAATGAGCAGTTCTTC; CDR3aa: CASSLGGGSYNEQFF
j_gene: TRBJ1-2; abundance: .; d_gene: .; v_gene: TRBV6-7; CDR3nt: TGTGCCAGCAGTTACCGGGGGGATTCACGGGTTTGTGGCTACACCTTC; CDR3aa: CASSYRGDSRVCGYTF
j_gene: TRBJ1-2; abundance: .; d_gene: TRBD1; v_gene: TRBV27; CDR3nt: TGTGCCAGCAGTTTATATGCCGTGGACAGGGTACTTTCTAACTATGGCTACACCTTC; CDR3aa: CASSLYAVDRVLSNYGYTF
j_gene: TRBJ2-7; abundance: .; d_gene: TRBD2; v_gene: TRBV7-9; CDR3nt: TGTGCCAGCAGTCCCGGGCTAGCGGGGGAGCAGTACTTC; CDR3aa: CASSPGLAGEQYF
j_gene: TRBJ1-3; abundance: .; d_gene: TRBD1; v_gene: TRBV5-4; CDR3nt: TGTGCCAGCAGCGACCGACAGGGGGCGGGAAACACCATATATTTT; CDR3aa: CASSDRQGAGNTIYF
j_gene: TRBJ1-2; abundance: .; d_gene: .; v_gene: TRBV5-1; CDR3nt: TGCGCCAGCAGCCTGGAGGGGTTCGACTATGGCTACACCTTC; CDR3aa: CASSLEGFDYGYTF
j_gene: TRBJ1-1; abundance: .; d_gene: TRBD1; v_gene: TRBV7-9; CDR3nt: TGTGCCAGCAGCCCTGCTGGACAGGGAGGCACTGAAGCTTTCTTT; CDR3aa: CASSPAGQGGTEAFF
j_gene: TRBJ2-2; abundance: .; d_gene: TRBD2; v_gene: TRBV5-1; CDR3nt: TGCGCCAGCAGCGAGGGACTAGCGAACACCGGGGAGCTGTTTTTT; CDR3aa: CASSEGLANTGELFF
j_gene: TRBJ2-3; abundance: .; d_gene: TRBD2; v_gene: TRBV7-2; CDR3nt: TGTGCCAGCAGCTTTAGGACTAGCGGGAGAGGCCCAGATACGCAGTATTTT; CDR3aa: CASSFRTSGRGPDTQYF
j_gene: TRBJ2-2; abundance: .; d_gene: .; v_gene: TRBV6-6; CDR3nt: TGTGCCAGCAGTTACTCGCAACTGACCGGGGAGCTGTTTTTT; CDR3aa: CASSYSQLTGELFF
j_gene: TRBJ1-6; abundance: .; d_gene: .; v_gene: TRBV4-3; CDR3nt: TGCGCCAGCAGCCAGGAGCGAGGTACCCTCCACTTT; CDR3aa: CASSQERGTLHF
j_gene: TRBJ1-2; abundance: .; d_gene: TRBD1; v_gene: TRBV6-5; CDR3nt: TGTGCCAGCAGTTACTCGGTGGGGGACAGCTGGGGCTACACCTTC; CDR3aa: CASSYSVGDSWGYTF
j_gene: TRBJ2-1; abundance: .; d_gene: .; v_gene: TRBV7-8; CDR3nt: TGTGCCAGCGGGCAGGACTGGAAATACAATGAGCAGTTCTTC; CDR3aa: CASGQDWKYNEQFF
j_gene: TRBJ2-3; abundance: .; d_gene: TRBD1; v_gene: TRBV5-4; CDR3nt: TGTGCCAGCAGCCTGGACAGGGGAACAGATACGCAGTATTTT; CDR3aa: CASSLDRGTDTQYF